The 24 T cell receptor beta chains below come from one sample, sequenced in a study of graft-versus-host responses after intestinal transplantation. Clones were sequenced by immunoSEQ multiplex PCR, and TCRdb holds only the in-frame ones, with some missing. Among 30,000 to 35,000 clones, about 80% were seen once, and the ten largest hold approximately 19%. No antigens are known for them. The sample in question was unstimulated CD8+ T cells sorted from spleen or lymph node cells, obtained before intestinal transplant. The source is a human donor who received an intestinal transplant.

A single count supports this clone. The chain joins TRBV4-1 to TRBJ2-2; D remains ambiguous. The CDR3 extends over 13 amino acids. With 1 base removed from V and 7 bases from J, the gap between germline ends came to 7 bases. CDR1 is MGHRA and CDR2 is YSYEKL in the germline V gene. Here the CDR3 reads CASSQGQFGELFF. For the CDR3, the DNA is TGCGCCAGCAGCCAAGGACAATTCGGGGAGCTGTTTTTT.

The J gene is TRBJ1-2, the V gene TRBV6-1, with D possibly being TRBD1 (5 bases). Germline V lookup: CDR1 MNHNS, CDR2 SASEGT. CDR3 length: 13 amino acids. V was trimmed by 0 bases and J by 8 bases, leaving 10 bases between them. The chain's CDR3 is CASSEARRGGYTF. The CDR3 DNA follows: TGTGCCAGCAGTGAAGCAAGAAGGGGAGGCTACACCTTC.

The rearrangement uses TRBV19 and TRBJ2-7; 9 nucleotides match TRBD1. Germline V lookup: CDR1 LNHDA, CDR2 SQIVND (reference sequence). This CDR3 region has 13 residues. Trimming removed 3 bases from V and 4 bases from J; junction bases left unmatched: 1. In DNA form, the CDR3 reads TGTGCCAGTAGTATGGGGACAGGGTACGAGCAGTACTTC. The encoded protein is CASSMGTGYEQYF.

This chain links TRBV21-1 with TRBJ1-1; the tabulated D call, TRBD1, remains unverified against the DNA. TRBV21-1 is a known pseudogene. CDR3 size: 12 residues. The CDR3 loop reads CTYRGRFTEAFF. Here the CDR3 DNA reads TGTACATACAGGGGACGGTTCACTGAAGCTTTCTTT.

The genes are TRBV19 and TRBJ2-3; 7 bases map to TRBD2. CDR1 is LNHDA, CDR2 SQIVND, per germline (reference sequence). Trimming took 10 bases from V and 7 from J; bases not matched to a gene: 14. The CDR3 covers 14 residues. The CDR3 protein is CATTARDYQYTQYF. In nucleotides, the CDR3 is TGTGCCACGACCGCCAGGGACTACCAATATACGCAGTATTTT. Looking up the rest from reference TRBV19 and TRBJ2-3 gives the full variable domain: DGGITQSPKYLFRKEGQNVTLSCEQNLNHDAMYWYRQDPGQGLRLIYYSQIVNDFQKGDIAEGYSVSREKKESFPLTVTSAQKNPTAFYLCATTARDYQYTQYFGPGTRLTVL.

The rearrangement joins TRBV4-1 to TRBJ1-4, with 10 bases matching TRBD1. This CDR3 comprises 15 residues. V lost 3 bases and J lost 7; bases outside the gene matches: 5. Germline V lookup: CDR1 MGHRA, CDR2 YSYEKL. The CDR3 DNA reads as TGCGCCAGCAGCCACACGACAGGGGGCGGTGAAAAACTGTTTTTT. Residues: CASSHTTGGGEKLFF.

The chain employs TRBV27 and TRBJ2-1; D gene uncertain. The CDR3 runs 16 residues. Germline lookup yields CDR1 MNHEY and CDR2 SMNVEV (reference sequence). With 5 bases removed from V and 0 bases from J, the gap between germline ends came to 14 bases. The CDR3 sequence is CASSPLIPSSYNEQFF. The CDR3 DNA sequence: TGTGCCAGCAGTCCTCTGATACCCAGCTCCTACAATGAGCAGTTCTTC.

The CDR3 loop reads CASSSTLGVQFF. CDR3 nucleotides: TGTGCCAGCAGTTCAACCCTAGGAGTGCAGTTCTTC. The gene calls are TRBV27 and TRBJ2-1; D unresolved. CDR1 MNHEY and CDR2 SMNVEV come from the germline V gene (reference sequence). Trimming took 4 bases from V and 12 from J, leaving 13 bases between them. CDR3 length: 12 residues.

The chain joins TRBV28 to TRBJ2-2; 11 nucleotides match TRBD2. Unmatched junction bases numbered 7, after V lost 5 bases and J lost 5 bases. The CDR3 sequence is 16 residues long. Germline loops: CDR1 MDHEN, CDR2 SYDVKM. The CDR3 DNA is TGTGCCAGCAGTCCCTCCGGGACTAGCGGAACCGGGGAGCTGTTTTTT. It yields the protein CASSPSGTSGTGELFF.

The V and J genes are TRBV7-8 and TRBJ1-5, with D uncertain. Germline values: CDR1 SGHVS, CDR2 FQNEAQ. Trimming cost V 1 base and J 7 bases, with 5 bases left between them. CDR3 length: 12 amino acids. As DNA, the CDR3 is TGTGCCAGCAGCTTAGGGCTGCAGCCCCAGCATTTT. Protein product: CASSLGLQPQHF.

In nucleotides, the CDR3 is TGTGCCAGCAGCTCGGGACAGGGGCCGAGGGAGCAGTACTTC. Its protein is CASSSGQGPREQYF. The chain employs TRBV7-8 and TRBJ2-5, with 10 bases identical to TRBD1. This CDR3 is 14 amino acids long. V shed 4 bases, J shed 11 bases, and the junction held 10 bases outside the gene matches. Germline V gene sequence: CDR1 SGHVS, CDR2 FQNEAQ. The full variable domain, in which reference TRBV7-8 and TRBJ2-5 provide the parts outside the CDR3, is GAGVSQSPRYKVAKRGQDVALRCDPISGHVSLFWYQQALGQGPEFLTYFQNEAQLDKSGLPSDRFFAERPEGSVSTLKIQRTQQEDSAVYLCASSSGQGPREQYFGPGTRLLVL.

The chain employs TRBV7-9 and TRBJ2-2; 14 nucleotides agree with TRBD2. This CDR3 is built from 18 residues. The V and J ends lost 4 bases and 4 bases, in that order; junction bases with no gene match: 8. CDR1 is SEHNR, CDR2 FQNEAQ, per germline (reference sequence). Here the CDR3 DNA reads TGTGCCAGCAGCTCTCCCGGGACTAGCGGGAGTCTCACCGGGGAGCTGTTTTTT. The encoded protein is CASSSPGTSGSLTGELFF.

V and J are TRBV19 and TRBJ2-3, with D perhaps matching TRBD2 (6 bases). The germline CDR1 and CDR2 sequences are LNHDA and SQIVND (reference sequence). This CDR3 comprises 14 residues. V was trimmed by 2 bases and J by 2 bases, leaving 8 bases between them. The CDR3 DNA reads TGTGCCAGTAGTATAACGGGACTCACAGATACGCAGTATTTT. Its translation: CASSITGLTDTQYF. The variable domain in full, completed from reference TRBV19 and TRBJ2-3, reads DGGITQSPKYLFRKEGQNVTLSCEQNLNHDAMYWYRQDPGQGLRLIYYSQIVNDFQKGDIAEGYSVSREKKESFPLTVTSAQKNPTAFYLCASSITGLTDTQYFGPGTRLTVL.

This chain links TRBV7-8 with TRBJ2-2; D not resolved. The CDR3 runs 17 residues. V was shortened by 5 bases and J by 2 bases, with 18 bases between the two germline ends. Germline CDR1 reads SGHVS; CDR2 reads FQNEAQ. The CDR3 is CASSPTAERPNTGELFF. DNA of the CDR3: TGTGCCAGCAGCCCTACGGCGGAGAGGCCAAACACCGGGGAGCTGTTTTTT.

The genes are TRBV6-5 and TRBJ1-2, with D possibly being TRBD1 (5 bases). V was pared by 1 base and J by 1 base, with 10 bases between. CDR3 length: 15 amino acids. The germline V gene has CDR1 MNHEY and CDR2 SVGAGI. The CDR3 DNA follows: TGTGCCAGCAGTTACTTCGCGGGGCATAACTATGGCTACACCTTC. This translates into CASSYFAGHNYGYTF.

CDR3: CASSQTTSPYNEQFF. The CDR3, as DNA: TGCGCCAGCAGCCAGACGACTAGTCCGTACAATGAGCAGTTCTTC. The rearrangement links TRBV4-1 to TRBJ2-1, with D possibly matching TRBD2 (6 bases). The germline V gene encodes CDR1 MGHRA and CDR2 YSYEKL. The CDR3 consists of 15 residues. Between the trimmed V and J ends, which lost 3 bases and 4 bases, there was a span of 13 bases.

This chain joins TRBV29-1 and TRBJ2-7; 10 bases agree with TRBD2. CDR3 length: 13 amino acids. J lost 3 bases, V lost 2 bases, and 1 base had no gene match. Germline loops: CDR1 SQVTM, CDR2 ANQGSEA. The chain's CDR3 is CSVELAGVYEQYF. The CDR3, as DNA: TGCAGCGTTGAACTAGCGGGGGTCTACGAGCAGTACTTC.

The chain recombines TRBV2 with TRBJ2-1; D gene uncertain. Trimming removed 1 base at V and 8 bases at J, with 9 bases between. The CDR3 is 13 residues long. Germline CDR1 SNHLY, CDR2 FYNNEI. The DNA of the CDR3 is TGTGCCAGCAGTGAAGGGCTTACCGATGAGCAGTTCTTC. This translates into CASSEGLTDEQFF.

V and J are TRBV4-1 and TRBJ2-1, with 9 positions matching TRBD2. With V trimmed by 4 bases and J by 4 bases, 8 bases remained unmatched. Germline V gene lookup returns CDR1 MGHRA and CDR2 YSYEKL. The CDR3 consists of 16 residues. CDR3 in DNA: TGCGCCAGCAGCCCCCTCCCTAGCGGGAAGTACAATGAGCAGTTCTTC. The encoded protein is CASSPLPSGKYNEQFF.

The V call is TRBV27, the J call TRBJ2-1; no clear D. Germline lookup yields CDR1 MNHEY and CDR2 SMNVEV (reference sequence). V was trimmed by 6 bases and J by 6 bases, leaving 9 bases between them. CDR3 length equals 12 residues. Here the CDR3 DNA reads TGTGCCAGCAGGGTACCGGGCAATGAGCAGTTCTTC. This translates into CASRVPGNEQFF.

The chain employs TRBV28 and TRBJ2-3; tentatively, D is TRBD2 (6 bases). Germline CDR1 is MDHEN and CDR2 is SYDVKM. The CDR3 contains 15 residues. V was clipped by 4 bases and J by 1 base, with 12 bases between them. This CDR3 reads CASSWMGEGTDTQYF. In DNA form, the CDR3 reads TGTGCCAGCAGTTGGATGGGGGAGGGCACAGATACGCAGTATTTT.

The J gene is TRBJ2-7, the V gene TRBV27; tentative D call: TRBD1 (8 bases). With 2 bases removed from V and 3 bases from J, the gap between germline ends came to 14 bases. Germline assignment: CDR1 MNHEY and CDR2 SMNVEV (reference sequence). This CDR3 comprises 15 residues. The CDR3 nucleotides are TGTGCCAGCAGTTTAGGACAGGGAGGGTTCTACGAGCAGTACTTC. Its protein is CASSLGQGGFYEQYF.

The CDR3 region is CASSEGAGGGMNTEAFF. The CDR3 bases are TGTGCCAGCAGCGAAGGGGCAGGCGGGGGAATGAACACTGAAGCTTTCTTT. The V call is TRBV7-6, the J call TRBJ1-1; a weak D match, TRBD1 (5 bases). The germline V and J ends were trimmed by 5 bases and 0 bases, with 19 bases remaining between them. From germline, CDR1 is SGHVS and CDR2 FNYEAQ. This CDR3 contains 17 residues.

The chain recombines TRBV27 with TRBJ1-6, with 9 positions matching TRBD1. The V gene end was trimmed by 5 bases and the J gene end by 6 bases; junction bases not matched to a gene: 5. Germline CDR1 MNHEY, CDR2 SMNVEV (reference sequence). The CDR3 runs 15 residues. Here the CDR3 reads CASSHRGPGNSPLHF. The CDR3 DNA reads TGTGCCAGCAGTCACAGGGGGCCGGGTAATTCACCCCTCCACTTT.